This T cell receptor beta chain was recorded in a study of blood T cell repertoires in COVID-19. Cohort allocation depended upon clinical history that participants reported. Germline V gene data show CDR1 as SGHAT and CDR2 as FQNNGV. This CDR3 contains 19 residues. The ends lost 2 bases at V and 7 bases at J; junction bases unmatched: 14. Profiling relied on immunoSEQ multiplex PCR, and the TCRdb table lists in-frame clones only, not all of them. The sample lists 180,000 or so clones, more than 65% seen once, with around 10% in the top ten. This sequence originates from a man aged 45 to 65 who had recovered from COVID-19. The rearrangement links TRBV11-2 to TRBJ2-2, with 12 bases identical to TRBD2. Sequenced: PBMCs or T cells enriched from blood (not recorded which). This CDR3 reads CASSLFGLAGGPTGGELFF. The CDR3 nucleotides read TGTGCCAGCAGCTTATTTGGGCTAGCGGGGGGGCCGACCGGCGGGGAGCTGTTTTTT.